Listed here are 27 T cell receptor beta chains from one sample, sequenced in a study of shared T cell receptors in the human thymus. Some clones are missing from TCRdb's copy, which holds only in-frame ones; the method was immunoSEQ multiplex PCR. In the table there are about 380,000 clones, 85% to 95% of which are singletons. Sequencing used thymocytes. The receptors originated from a human donor.

The chain recombines TRBV11-2 with TRBJ2-5, with a tentative D call TRBD1 (5 bases). The CDR3 is made up of 19 amino acids. Per germline, CDR1 SGHAT and CDR2 FQNNGV. V lost 5 bases to trimming and J lost 3 bases, with 28 bases between them. The CDR3 sequence is CASSLGVNSPMVLKETQYF. CDR3 in DNA: TGTGCCAGCAGCCTAGGGGTGAACAGTCCTATGGTCCTAAAAGAGACCCAGTACTTC.

The V gene is TRBV14, the J gene TRBJ2-5; TRBD1 matches 9 bases. Unmatched junction bases numbered 9, after V lost 5 bases and J lost 2 bases. Germline CDR1 is SGHDN and CDR2 is FVKESK. This CDR3 spans 16 amino acids. CDR3 in DNA: TGTGCCAGCAGCAAGCCCACAGGGGGCGGGCAAGAGACCCAGTACTTC. Translated: CASSKPTGGGQETQYF.

A remark on this clone: The junction does not match germline at one end; this may be a read error. J is TRBJ2-1 and V is TRBV7-6; D is undetermined. Germline V gene data show CDR1 as SGHVS and CDR2 as FNYEAQ. This CDR3 contains 11 residues. The CDR3 spells CASSSHNEQFF. DNA for the CDR3: TGTGCCAGCAGCTCCCACAATGAGCAGTTCTTC.

This clone showed up just once. This rearrangement joins TRBV19 to TRBJ1-2, with 8 nucleotides matching TRBD1. Germline CDR1 reads LNHDA; CDR2 reads SQIVND (reference sequence). V gave up 4 bases and J gave up 3 bases; unmatched junction bases: 13. CDR3 length: 17 residues. The CDR3 coding sequence is TGTGCCAGTAGTAGCCTGACAGGGGCTCTTCCCGACTATGGCTACACCTTC. This encodes CASSSLTGALPDYGYTF.

The chain couples TRBV11-2 to TRBJ2-7, with D unclear. Germline CDR1 SGHAT, CDR2 FQNNGV. The CDR3 totals 16 residues. Trimming pared 1 base from V and 1 base from J, leaving 14 bases between. The CDR3 is CASSLGPQMNSYEQYF. For the CDR3, the DNA is TGTGCCAGCAGCTTAGGTCCGCAGATGAATTCCTACGAGCAGTACTTC.

In its sample, this clone was seen once. The rearrangement links TRBV14 to TRBJ2-3; D might be TRBD2 (6 bases). With 0 bases removed from V and 1 base from J, the gap between germline ends came to 26 bases. This CDR3 is 21 amino acids long. Germline CDR1 and CDR2: SGHDN and FVKESK. The CDR3 DNA reads TGTGCCAGCAGCCAAGATCTTTTTCGGCGGGATGGTCCTCTGGGCACAGATACGCAGTATTTT. This codes for CASSQDLFRRDGPLGTDTQYF.

Only one count was recorded for this clone. The CDR3 loop is CASSLGGSGSRDYEQYF. CDR3 sequence (DNA): TGTGCCAGCAGCTTAGGGGGATCCGGATCCAGGGACTACGAGCAGTACTTC. V and J are TRBV7-6 and TRBJ2-7, with a weak D call TRBD1 (5 bases). CDR3 length: 17 amino acids. V shed 1 base and J shed 3 bases, with 19 bases lying between them. Looked up from germline, CDR1 is SGHVS and CDR2 is FNYEAQ.

V and J are TRBV7-2 and TRBJ2-3; D not resolved. Germline CDR1 SGHTA, CDR2 FQGNSA. The length of the CDR3 is 17 residues. V was cut by 1 base and J by 1 base, with 15 bases left in between. The CDR3 coding sequence is TGTGCCAGCAGCTTAGTGTTCTCCCGCGGAGGCACAGATACGCAGTATTTT. Translating it yields CASSLVFSRGGTDTQYF.

The chain uses TRBV5-1 and TRBJ2-2; maybe TRBD1 (5 bases). CDR3 size: 16 residues. Trimming stripped 4 bases from V and 1 base from J, with 14 bases between. Germline CDR1 is SGHRS and CDR2 is YFSETQ. DNA of the CDR3: TGCGCCAGCAGCCTCAGGGTCTTCCTGAACACCGGGGAGCTGTTTTTT. Amino acid sequence: CASSLRVFLNTGELFF.

The chain links TRBV5-1 to TRBJ2-1; 9 bases agree with TRBD2. V lost 4 bases, J lost 4 bases, and 6 bases stayed unmatched. Germline V gene lookup returns CDR1 SGHRS and CDR2 YFSETQ. The CDR3 is 15 residues long. The chain's CDR3 is CASSTTSGLYNEQFF. The CDR3, as DNA: TGCGCCAGCAGCACGACTAGCGGCTTATACAATGAGCAGTTCTTC. Full variable domain (outside the CDR3, taken from reference TRBV5-1 and TRBJ2-1): KAGVTQTPRYLIKTRGQQVTLSCSPISGHRSVSWYQQTPGQGLQFLFEYFSETQRNKGNFPGRFSGRQFSNSRSEMNVSTLELGDSALYLCASSTTSGLYNEQFFGPGTRLTVL.

This clone was found once. Other DNA sequences of this sample code for an identical CDR3. The V call is TRBV5-1, the J call TRBJ2-3; 9 bases agree with TRBD1. This CDR3 contains 15 residues. The trim removed 3 bases at V and 1 base at J, leaving 3 bases unmatched. Germline values: CDR1 SGHRS, CDR2 YFSETQ. CDR3 sequence reads: CASSSWTGGTDTQYF. The CDR3 nucleotides read TGCGCCAGCAGCTCCTGGACAGGGGGCACAGATACGCAGTATTTT. The full variable domain, completed using reference TRBV5-1 and TRBJ2-3, is KAGVTQTPRYLIKTRGQQVTLSCSPISGHRSVSWYQQTPGQGLQFLFEYFSETQRNKGNFPGRFSGRQFSNSRSEMNVSTLELGDSALYLCASSSWTGGTDTQYFGPGTRLTVL.

The chain links TRBV6-5 to TRBJ2-2; D remains ambiguous. Germline values: CDR1 MNHEY, CDR2 SVGAGI. This CDR3 region has 16 residues. Trimming stripped 0 bases from V and 4 bases from J, with 12 bases between. The DNA for the CDR3 is TGTGCCAGCAGTTACTCGAACCCAAACGCCACCGGGGAGCTGTTTTTT. This codes for CASSYSNPNATGELFF.

The sample holds a few counts of this clone. Other DNA sequences from this sample encode an identical CDR3 as well. V and J are TRBV6-5 and TRBJ1-1; TRBD1 matches at 10 bases. Germline V gene lookup returns CDR1 MNHEY and CDR2 SVGAGI. The CDR3 has 13 amino acids. Losses at the gene ends were 5 bases for V and 4 bases for J; bases not matched to a gene: 1. The chain's CDR3 is CASSRTGGTEAFF. DNA for the CDR3: TGTGCCAGCAGTCGGACAGGGGGCACTGAAGCTTTCTTT.

The V gene is TRBV11-2, the J gene TRBJ2-2; 16 bases map to TRBD2. This CDR3 has 19 amino acids. In germline, CDR1 is SGHAT, CDR2 FQNNGV. V dropped 0 bases and J dropped 4; count of bases not matched to a gene: 5. CDR3 nucleotides: TGTGCCAGCAGCTTAGATGGGACTAGCGGGAGGGCGAGCACCGGGGAGCTGTTTTTT. Encoded protein: CASSLDGTSGRASTGELFF.

V gene TRBV29-1 combines with J gene TRBJ2-7; tentatively, D is TRBD1 (5 bases). Germline CDR1 and CDR2: SQVTM and ANQGSEA. V lost 0 bases and J 2 bases, leaving 11 bases between the germline ends. This CDR3 is built from 14 residues. The CDR3 sequence: CSVEDRVNPYEQYF. CDR3 nucleotides: TGCAGCGTTGAAGACAGGGTAAACCCCTACGAGCAGTACTTC.

V and J are TRBV5-5 and TRBJ2-7; tentatively, D is TRBD1 (5 bases). The CDR3 is made up of 15 amino acids. Germline CDR1 is SGHKS and CDR2 is YYEKEE (reference sequence). The V gene lost 2 bases and the J gene lost 4 bases, with 16 bases spanning the gap. The CDR3 sequence is CASSLRVRDRYEQYF. Written as DNA, the CDR3 is TGTGCCAGCAGCTTAAGGGTCAGGGATCGTTACGAGCAGTACTTC.

V is TRBV10-2 and J is TRBJ2-7; the D gene is possibly TRBD2 (6 bases). Germline V gives CDR1 WSHSY, CDR2 SAAADI. The CDR3 contains 13 residues. Trimming removed 6 bases from V and 5 bases from J, with 14 bases in between. The CDR3 region has the DNA TGCGCCAGCAGAGTTAGCGGCAGCCACGAGCAGTACTTC. This codes for CASRVSGSHEQYF.

The J gene is TRBJ2-1, the V gene TRBV5-4, with 8 bases matching TRBD1. The CDR3 spans 14 residues. The junction had 3 bases not matched to a gene; V was cut back by 0 bases and J by 7 bases. The germline V gene encodes CDR1 SGHNT and CDR2 YYREEE (reference sequence). CDR3 region: CASSLGQGMNEQFF. The DNA for the CDR3 is TGTGCCAGCAGCTTGGGACAGGGGATGAATGAGCAGTTCTTC.

V usage is TRBV7-9 and J usage is TRBJ2-7; possibly TRBD1 for D (5 bases). Germline V gene lookup returns CDR1 SEHNR and CDR2 FQNEAQ (reference sequence). The CDR3 has 18 residues. Trimming removed 5 bases from V and 5 bases from J, with 28 bases in between. The CDR3 nucleotides are TGTGCCAGCAGCCCGTATCTAGACTTCAGGGTAAGGTCCCACGAGCAGTACTTC. This gives the protein CASSPYLDFRVRSHEQYF.

V is TRBV20-1 and J is TRBJ1-1; D is unclear. Trimming cost V 6 bases and J 8 bases, with 7 bases left between them. The germline gives CDR1 DFQATT, CDR2 SNEGSKA (reference sequence). This CDR3 spans 9 amino acids. In DNA, the CDR3 is TGCAGTGCCCCCGAGGAAGCTTTCTTT. This sequence encodes CSAPEEAFF.

The chain combines TRBV6-1 with TRBJ1-5, with a possible D match to TRBD1 (6 bases). With 6 bases removed from V and 9 bases from J, the gap between germline ends came to 21 bases. The CDR3 is made up of 15 amino acids. From germline, CDR1 is MNHNS and CDR2 SASEGT. The CDR3 loop reads CASSLGQCFFRPQHF. The CDR3 DNA is TGTGCCAGCAGCCTAGGACAGTGTTTTTTTCGGCCCCAGCATTTT.

Regarding this clone: At the DNA level, this CDR3 is encoded by other sequences in the same sample as well. The rearrangement uses TRBV11-2 and TRBJ1-2; 7 positions agree with TRBD1. The CDR3 totals 18 residues. With 5 bases clipped from V and 3 bases from J, the junction kept 18 bases outside the gene matches. The germline V gene encodes CDR1 SGHAT and CDR2 FQNNGV. The CDR3 DNA reads as TGTGCCAGCAGCCTAAGGGTGGTCAGGGGGAGTCTTTACTATGGCTACACCTTC. Protein: CASSLRVVRGSLYYGYTF.

CDR3 sequence (DNA): TGTGCCAGCAGCTTACGCTCCGGACTTATCAGCTCTGGAAACACCATATATTTT. Translating gives CASSLRSGLISSGNTIYF. The V gene is TRBV7-2, the J gene TRBJ1-3; D gene uncertain. V lost 2 bases, J lost 0 bases, and 17 bases lay in between. Germline values: CDR1 SGHTA, CDR2 FQGNSA. This CDR3 is built from 18 residues.

This chain connects TRBV28 to TRBJ1-1; D perhaps matches TRBD1 (6 bases). The V gene's germline CDR1 is MDHEN and CDR2 SYDVKM. CDR3 length: 15 residues. Deletions cut 5 bases from V and 3 bases from J, with 16 bases between. Here the CDR3 DNA reads TGTGCCAGCAGTGACGCAGATAAGGGGGACACTGAAGCTTTCTTT. This translates into CASSDADKGDTEAFF.

The chain links TRBV28 to TRBJ1-5, with a tentative D call TRBD1 (5 bases). Trimming cost V 7 bases and J 0 bases, with 16 bases left between them. CDR1 is MDHEN, CDR2 SYDVKM, per germline. The CDR3 is 16 amino acids. The CDR3 protein is CASTAIGRDSNQPQHF. The CDR3 region has the DNA TGTGCCAGCACCGCTATAGGCAGGGATAGCAATCAGCCCCAGCATTTT.

V usage is TRBV19 and J usage is TRBJ2-5; TRBD1 is a possible D gene (5 bases). The germline CDR1 and CDR2 sequences are LNHDA and SQIVND (reference sequence). V lost 2 bases and J 0 bases, leaving 10 bases between the germline ends. This CDR3 spans 15 amino acids. The CDR3 DNA follows: TGTGCCAGTAGTATACGAGTGACAGACCAAGAGACCCAGTACTTC. Translation: CASSIRVTDQETQYF.

In regard to this clone: The junction and the germline gene differ at one end; a read error may be behind it. This rearrangement joins TRBV5-1 to TRBJ2-7, with TRBD2 matching over 10 bases. Germline V CDR1 and CDR2: SGHRS, YFSETQ. The CDR3 contains 15 residues. The DNA of the CDR3 is TGCGCCAGCAGCTTGGTGCAGCGGGAGGGTATACGATTGATCTTC. Translating gives CASSLVQREGIRLIF.